What follows describes a single TCR beta chain. Only in-frame clones appear in the TCRdb table, and some are missing; sequencing was by immunoSEQ multiplex PCR. This repertoire shows approximately 44,000 clones, around 80% found once; its top ten account for about 1.9%. The sort gate was single viable CD3+CD4+CD8-CD45RO+ cells for memory CD4+ T cells. This specimen belongs to a study of memory CD4+ T cells and cytomegalovirus serostatus. The germline V gene has CDR1 MGHRA and CDR2 YSYEKL. Trimming pared 4 bases from V and 2 bases from J, leaving 17 bases between. The CDR3 is 17 residues long. This clonotype was obtained from an adult in good health and CMV-seronegative. Material for sequencing was memory CD4+ T cells from blood. The chain recombines TRBV4-1 with TRBJ1-4; weak D call: TRBD1 (5 bases). The CDR3 reads CASSPPLWGSTNEKLFF. DNA for the CDR3: TGCGCCAGCAGCCCACCCTTGTGGGGGTCGACTAATGAAAAACTGTTTTTT.